This TCR beta chain stems from a study of T cell responses to AZD1222 COVID-19 vaccine. Between the trimmed V and J ends, which lost 5 bases and 11 bases, there was a span of 33 bases. The CDR3 length is 18 residues. CDR1 is SGHVS, CDR2 FQNEAQ, per germline. Findings of the study overall: There were vaccine-associated CD4 TCRs across spike, dominant at 160-218 and 743-854. Spike-specific TCR breadth rose after two AZD1222 doses, and depth rose as well. Among those given AZD1222, only 5 to 7 were seropositive at baseline.

Repertoires were generated with immunoSEQ multiplex PCR, while TCRdb's copy carries only in-frame clones and drops some. The sample records 150,000 to 250,000 clones, approximately 93% being singletons. On this clone itself: Its antigen remains unidentified.

V gene TRBV7-8 combines with J gene TRBJ1-1; tentatively, D is TRBD1 (5 bases). The sequence was collected from an adult who received the AZD1222 COVID-19 vaccine. Here the sequenced sample was peripheral blood, taken 28 days after the second AZD1222 dose. Here the CDR3 reads CASSDTGTLLYSIRGAFF. The CDR3 DNA follows: TGTGCCAGCAGCGATACCGGGACCTTGCTATATTCGATTAGAGGGGCTTTCTTT.